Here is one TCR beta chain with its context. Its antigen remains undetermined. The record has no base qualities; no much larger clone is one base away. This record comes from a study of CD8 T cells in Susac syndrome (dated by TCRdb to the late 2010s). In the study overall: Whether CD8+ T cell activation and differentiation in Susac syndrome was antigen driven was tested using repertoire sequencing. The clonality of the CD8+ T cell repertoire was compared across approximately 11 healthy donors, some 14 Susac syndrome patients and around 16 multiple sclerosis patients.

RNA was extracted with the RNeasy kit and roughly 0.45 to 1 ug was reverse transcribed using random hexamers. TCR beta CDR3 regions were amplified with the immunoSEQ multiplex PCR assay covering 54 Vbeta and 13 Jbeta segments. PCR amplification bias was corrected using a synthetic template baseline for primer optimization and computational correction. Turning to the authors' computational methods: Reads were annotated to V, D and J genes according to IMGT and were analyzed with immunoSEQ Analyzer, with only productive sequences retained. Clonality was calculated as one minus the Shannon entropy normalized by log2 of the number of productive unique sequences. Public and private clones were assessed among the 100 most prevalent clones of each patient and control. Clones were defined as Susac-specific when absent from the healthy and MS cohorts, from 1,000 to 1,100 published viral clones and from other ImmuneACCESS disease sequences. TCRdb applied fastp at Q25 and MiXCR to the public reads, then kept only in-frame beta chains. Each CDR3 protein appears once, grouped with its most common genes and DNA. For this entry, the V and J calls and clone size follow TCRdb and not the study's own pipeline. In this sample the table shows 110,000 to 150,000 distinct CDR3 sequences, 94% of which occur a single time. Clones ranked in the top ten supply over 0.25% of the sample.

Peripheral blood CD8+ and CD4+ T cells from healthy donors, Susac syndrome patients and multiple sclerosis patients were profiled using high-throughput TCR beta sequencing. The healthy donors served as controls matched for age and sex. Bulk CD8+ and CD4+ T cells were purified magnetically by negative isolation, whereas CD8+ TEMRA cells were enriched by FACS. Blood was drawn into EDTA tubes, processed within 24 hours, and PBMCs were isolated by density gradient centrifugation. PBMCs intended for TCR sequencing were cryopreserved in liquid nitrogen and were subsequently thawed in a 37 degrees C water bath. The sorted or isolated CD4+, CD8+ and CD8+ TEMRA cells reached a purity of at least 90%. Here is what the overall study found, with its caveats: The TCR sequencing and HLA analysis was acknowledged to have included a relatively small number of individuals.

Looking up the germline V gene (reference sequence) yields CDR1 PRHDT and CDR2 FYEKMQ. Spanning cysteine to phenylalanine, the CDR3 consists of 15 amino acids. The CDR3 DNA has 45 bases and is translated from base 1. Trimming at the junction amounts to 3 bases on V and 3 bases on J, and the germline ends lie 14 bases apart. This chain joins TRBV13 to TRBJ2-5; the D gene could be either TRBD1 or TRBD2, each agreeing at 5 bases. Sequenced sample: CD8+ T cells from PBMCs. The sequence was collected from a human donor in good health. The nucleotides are TGTGCCAGCAGCTTTAAGGGACCCGGCGAAGAGACCCAGTACTTC. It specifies CASSFKGPGEETQYF.